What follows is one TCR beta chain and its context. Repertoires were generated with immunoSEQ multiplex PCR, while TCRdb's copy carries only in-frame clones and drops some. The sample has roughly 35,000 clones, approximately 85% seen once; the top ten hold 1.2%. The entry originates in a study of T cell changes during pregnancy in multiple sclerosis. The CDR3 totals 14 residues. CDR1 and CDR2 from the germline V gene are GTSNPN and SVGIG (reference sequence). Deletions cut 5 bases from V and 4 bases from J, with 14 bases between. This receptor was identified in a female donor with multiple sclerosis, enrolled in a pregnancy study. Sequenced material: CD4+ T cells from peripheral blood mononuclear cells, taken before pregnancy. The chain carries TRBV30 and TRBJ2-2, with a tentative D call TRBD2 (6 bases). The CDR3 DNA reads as TGTGCCTGGGAGTCGCAGGGAGGCACCGGGGAGCTGTTTTTT. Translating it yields CAWESQGGTGELFF. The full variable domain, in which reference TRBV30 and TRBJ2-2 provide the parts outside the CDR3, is SQTIHQWPATLVQPVGSPLSLECTVEGTSNPNLYWYRQAAGRGLQLLFYSVGIGQISSEVPQNLSASRPQDRQFILSSKKLLLSDSGFYLCAWESQGGTGELFFGEGSRLTVL.